This TCR beta chain came from a study of blood T cell repertoires in COVID-19 (dated by TCRdb to the early 2020s). With respect to the entire study: Collaborator samples came from the United States, Italy and Spain and covered acute and convalescent phases of COVID-19. The prospective study material was composed of cDNA or gDNA derived from T cells, B-cell-depleted T cells, or PBMCs. The dataset comprised deeply sampled blood TCRbeta repertoires from subjects exposed to, actively infected with, or recovered from COVID-19. The repertoires were released in a freely available public database meant as a resource for research on the immune response to SARS-CoV-2. The samples were drawn from two sources: the first 160 participants of the ongoing ImmuneRACE study, and about 1,300 subjects contributed by 6 global collaborators. Sample metadata almost always included a de-identified subject ID, COVID-19 status, age in years and sex. HLA class I and class II types, where available, came from metadata supplied by the sample provider rather than from assay-based typing. Results and caveats for the whole study, not just this receptor: The amount of clinical and demographic metadata varied by source and participant and was provided uncurated.

The immunoSEQ Assay, a bias-controlled multiplex PCR, was used to amplify TCRbeta CDR3 regions from genomic DNA. The authors' pipeline ran thus. The number of nucleated cells in each sample was estimated by amplification of reference gene primers within the assay. To quantify the absolute abundance of each unique TCRbeta CDR3 rearrangement, sequence reads were collapsed and filtered. For each sample, productive Simpson clonality was calculated as the square root of Simpson's diversity index over productive rearrangements. This immuneACCESS table, as held by TCRdb, lists in-frame sequences with V and J called but not all clones. Of the missing ones, under half trace to an unresolved V gene in checked studies; the others have no known cause. The V and J calls and clone size come from that table; D and trimming were worked out from the DNA. The sample data list roughly 160,000 clones, and 65% to 85% of these were observed just once. The top ten constitute roughly 2.9% of the sample.

The collaborating institutions used their own protocols to collect whole blood in K2EDTA tubes. Collaborator samples were shipped for TCRbeta analysis as frozen whole blood, isolated PBMCs, or DNA extracted from either sample type. Note on this clone: Its specific antigen is unknown. No base quality information exists; no much larger clone differs at one position.

The receptor's source is a woman aged 55-75 years with acute or convalescent COVID-19. The sample taken for sequencing was peripheral blood.

The base sequence is TGTGCCAGCAGCGCCGGACAGTACAACCTATATGGCTACACCTTC. Its translation reads: CASSAGQYNLYGYTF. The rearranged segments are TRBV9 and TRBJ1-2, with a weak D call of TRBD1 (6 bases match). The CDR1 and CDR2 encoded by the germline V gene are SGDLS and YYNGEE. Reading from cysteine to phenylalanine, the CDR3 counts 15 amino acids. Just CDR3 DNA is preserved here, 45 bases in frame from base 1. V is shortened by 3 bases, J by 5 bases, and the region joining them spans 17 bases.